At least ten counts were recorded for the clone carrying this TCR beta chain. Other nucleotide sequences from this sample produce the same CDR3. The sample belongs to a study of shared clonotypes between healthy human individuals. Germline-derived CDR1 and CDR2 are SGHRS and YFSETQ. The V end lost 0 bases, the J end lost 4 bases, and 11 bases lay between the germline ends. The CDR3 is 14 amino acids. The authors split each subset's genomic DNA evenly across several immunoSEQ plates. Here immunoSEQ multiplex PCR was the method, and the copy in TCRdb shows in-frame clones only, minus some. The sample lists some 980,000 clones, about three quarters occurring once.

The sequenced sample consisted of memory CD4+ T cells sorted from blood. As to subset: CD45RA-negative fraction. The clonotype originates from a man aged 18 to 35 in good health. V usage is TRBV5-1 and J usage is TRBJ2-7; D possibly corresponds to TRBD2 (5 bases). The CDR3 DNA follows: TGCGCCAGCAGCTTGGAGAGGGCGTCATACGAGCAGTACTTC. Its protein is CASSLERASYEQYF.